A single count supports the clone carrying this T cell receptor beta chain. This specimen belongs to a study of control samples from healthy donors and cancer patients. Some clones are missing from TCRdb's copy, which holds only in-frame ones; the method was immunoSEQ multiplex PCR. The profile covers 65,000 to 85,000 clones, with 70% to 90% appearing a single time and over 2% taken by the ten largest. The ends lost 4 bases at V and 1 base at J; junction bases unmatched: 3. CDR1 LGHDT and CDR2 YNNKEL come from the germline V gene (reference sequence). The CDR3 spans 14 residues. The sample comprised PBMCs. The chain joins TRBV3-1 (or the pseudogene TRBV3-2) to TRBJ1-2; TRBD1 aligns across 7 bases. This receptor was identified in a woman in her forties or fifties with head and neck cancer. CDR3: CASSRGQVNYGYTF. Here the CDR3 DNA reads TGTGCCAGCAGCCGCGGACAGGTTAACTATGGCTACACCTTC.